The 19 T cell receptor beta chains in this list originate from one sample, sequenced in a study of T cell responses to AZD1222 COVID-19 vaccine. Method: immunoSEQ multiplex PCR; TCRdb's copy keeps in-frame clones and lacks some. The sample has approximately 150,000 clones, 90% seen once. The sequences come from peripheral blood, collected 28 days after the second AZD1222 dose. These receptors were obtained from an adult who received the AZD1222 COVID-19 vaccine.

The sample holds a few counts of this clone. The gene calls are TRBV6-1 and TRBJ1-2, with D maybe TRBD1 (5 bases). Germline-derived CDR1 and CDR2 are MNHNS and SASEGT. Trimming removed 2 bases at V and 2 bases at J, with 12 bases between. This CDR3 is 15 amino acids long. Written as DNA, the CDR3 is TGTGCCAGCAGTGAAAATAGGGGCGGGAACTATGGCTACACCTTC. This codes for CASSENRGGNYGYTF.

The rearrangement links TRBV28 to TRBJ1-6; perhaps TRBD1 as D (5 bases). CDR1 and CDR2 from the germline V gene are MDHEN and SYDVKM. This CDR3 spans 15 amino acids. Trimming left V 2 bases short and J 5 bases short, with 10 bases between. In DNA form, the CDR3 reads TGTGCCAGCAGTTTAGCTGGGACGCATAATTCACCCCTCCACTTT. This codes for CASSLAGTHNSPLHF.

This clone was picked up a small number of times. The chain employs TRBV19 and TRBJ1-5; D possibly corresponds to TRBD1 (6 bases). V lost 5 bases and J lost 15, with 20 bases in between. This CDR3 spans 13 amino acids. Germline V gene lookup returns CDR1 LNHDA and CDR2 SQIVND (reference sequence). The CDR3 sequence: CASSPTRGQFWHF. CDR3 sequence (DNA): TGTGCCAGTAGTCCGACCCGAGGACAGTTCTGGCATTTT.

V usage is TRBV25-1 and J usage is TRBJ2-2; D possibly uses TRBD1 or TRBD2 (5 bases each). The CDR3 length is 14 residues. The germline V gene encodes CDR1 MGHDK and CDR2 SYGVNS. The ends were cut back, 6 bases at V and 5 bases at J, with 13 bases in the middle. CDR3 DNA sequence: TGTGCCAGCAGGGCCCGGGACGGTACCGGGGAGCTGTTTTTT. Translating it yields CASRARDGTGELFF.

The chain uses TRBV2 and TRBJ2-7, with 7 bases that match TRBD1. After removal of 6 bases from V and 4 bases from J, the junction contained 6 bases not matched to a gene. Germline CDR1 and CDR2: SNHLY and FYNNEI. The CDR3 extends over 13 amino acids. The CDR3 is CASRPGQEYEQYF. DNA for the CDR3: TGTGCCAGCAGACCAGGACAGGAATACGAGCAGTACTTC.

This chain connects TRBV24-1 to TRBJ1-5; 9 positions match TRBD1. Germline CDR1 and CDR2: KGHDR and SFDVKD. The CDR3 consists of 15 residues. The ends lost 4 bases at V and 5 bases at J; junction bases unmatched: 5. The CDR3 spells CATSETGGGHQPQHF. CDR3 sequence (DNA): TGTGCCACCAGTGAAACAGGGGGCGGGCATCAGCCCCAGCATTTT.

A few counts support this clone. The V call is TRBV7-9, the J call TRBJ1-3; no clear D. The V and J ends lost 5 bases and 9 bases respectively, with 11 bases between them. CDR1 is SEHNR, CDR2 FQNEAQ, per germline (reference sequence). The CDR3 runs to 12 residues. The CDR3 region has the DNA TGTGCCAGCAGCCAGGACGGCACCACCATATATTTT. This translates into CASSQDGTTIYF.

The chain combines TRBV27 with TRBJ2-7; TRBD2 matches 13 bases. The CDR3 contains 16 residues. Looked up from germline, CDR1 is MNHEY and CDR2 is SMNVEV (reference sequence). With 1 base clipped from V and 2 bases from J, the junction kept 2 bases outside the gene matches. In DNA form, the CDR3 reads TGTGCCAGCAGTTTATTACTAGCGGGGGGGCCCTACGAGCAGTACTTC. Translating gives CASSLLLAGGPYEQYF.

This clone was found once. V and J are TRBV28 and TRBJ1-4; D unclear. Germline V gene sequence: CDR1 MDHEN, CDR2 SYDVKM. The V end lost 6 bases, the J end lost 5 bases, and 13 bases lay between the germline ends. The CDR3 contains 14 residues. In DNA, the CDR3 is TGTGCCAGCAGGGTCGGCTCCTTCAATGAAAAACTGTTTTTT. Its protein product is CASRVGSFNEKLFF.

The chain is built from TRBV7-2 and TRBJ2-1, with TRBD2 matching over 7 bases. The germline V gene encodes CDR1 SGHTA and CDR2 FQGNSA. Trimming removed 3 bases from V and 9 bases from J; junction bases left unmatched: 11. This CDR3 spans 15 amino acids. The CDR3 loop is CASSFGSGVWTEQFF. The DNA of the CDR3 is TGTGCCAGCAGCTTCGGGAGCGGGGTTTGGACTGAGCAGTTCTTC. The full variable domain, rest sourced from reference TRBV7-2 and TRBJ2-1, is GAGVSQSPSNKVTEKGKDVELRCDPISGHTALYWYRQSLGQGLEFLIYFQGNSAPDKSGLPSDRFSAERTGGSVSTLTIQRTQQEDSAVYLCASSFGSGVWTEQFFGPGTRLTVL.

V and J are TRBV3-1 (or the pseudogene TRBV3-2) and TRBJ2-2; 7 bases fit TRBD2. V dropped 6 bases and J dropped 5; count of bases not matched to a gene: 0. This CDR3 contains 12 residues. Germline CDR1 and CDR2: LGHDT and YNNKEL (reference sequence). CDR3 DNA: TGTGCCAGCAGAGCGGGAACCGGGGAGCTGTTTTTT. Translation gives CASRAGTGELFF.

J is TRBJ2-2 and V is TRBV7-2; TRBD1 matches 11 bases. The CDR3 length is 15 residues. Germline CDR1 is SGHTA and CDR2 is FQGNSA. Trimming at V came to 2 bases and at J to 6 bases, leaving 2 bases not matched to a gene. The CDR3: CASSLRTGGSGELFF. The CDR3 bases are TGTGCCAGCAGCTTAAGGACAGGGGGCTCCGGGGAGCTGTTTTTT. Complete variable domain (other parts from reference TRBV7-2 and TRBJ2-2): GAGVSQSPSNKVTEKGKDVELRCDPISGHTALYWYRQSLGQGLEFLIYFQGNSAPDKSGLPSDRFSAERTGGSVSTLTIQRTQQEDSAVYLCASSLRTGGSGELFFGEGSRLTVL.

The chain has TRBV19 and TRBJ1-3; D gene uncertain. This CDR3 region has 14 residues. Germline-derived CDR1 and CDR2 are LNHDA and SQIVND (reference sequence). V shed 9 bases and J shed 0 bases, with 12 bases lying between them. The CDR3 region is CASAGPSSGNTIYF. The CDR3 coding sequence is TGTGCCAGCGCCGGGCCGAGCTCTGGAAACACCATATATTTT.

The chain employs TRBV5-4 and TRBJ1-1, with a weak D call TRBD1 (5 bases). V was pared by 0 bases and J by 1 base, with 7 bases between. The CDR3 has 14 amino acids. The germline V gene encodes CDR1 SGHNT and CDR2 YYREEE (reference sequence). The CDR3: CASSLATGNTEAFF. In DNA, the CDR3 is TGTGCCAGCAGCTTGGCCACAGGGAACACTGAAGCTTTCTTT.

The chain carries TRBV30 and TRBJ2-1; TRBD2 matches 11 bases. The CDR3 is 15 amino acids. CDR1 and CDR2 from the germline V gene are GTSNPN and SVGIG (reference sequence). The junction had 9 bases not matched to a gene; V was cut back by 3 bases and J by 8 bases. The CDR3 bases are TGTGCCTGGAGCGTCTTAGCGGGGGGGCCTTATGAGCAGTTCTTC. Translation: CAWSVLAGGPYEQFF.

This chain joins TRBV7-9 and TRBJ2-5; D perhaps matches TRBD2 (6 bases). The V and J ends lost 4 bases and 5 bases respectively, with 20 bases between them. This CDR3 contains 16 residues. The germline V gene has CDR1 SEHNR and CDR2 FQNEAQ (reference sequence). CDR3 sequence (DNA): TGTGCCAGCAGCTCGTACACCGGGACTGCGGTGGAGACCCAGTACTTC. Translation gives CASSSYTGTAVETQYF.

This chain links TRBV11-3 with TRBJ2-7; possibly TRBD2 for D (6 bases). Trimming took off 0 bases at V and 4 bases at J, with 13 bases between the two ends. The germline V gene has CDR1 SGHNT and CDR2 YENEEA. CDR3 length equals 15 residues. The CDR3 sequence: CASSLESGDRYEQYF. CDR3 DNA sequence: TGTGCCAGCAGCTTAGAATCGGGAGACAGATACGAGCAGTACTTC.

V gene TRBV11-3 combines with J gene TRBJ1-1; D is perhaps TRBD1 (6 bases). This CDR3 is built from 15 residues. The germline V gene encodes CDR1 SGHNT and CDR2 YENEEA. V was shortened by 1 base and J by 3 bases, with 12 bases between the two germline ends. This chain's CDR3 is CASSLGQGSDTEAFF. The CDR3 DNA is TGTGCCAGCAGCTTAGGCCAGGGGTCCGACACTGAAGCTTTCTTT.

The chain combines TRBV7-9 with TRBJ2-1; TRBD1 aligns across 8 bases. Germline trimming cut 6 bases from V and 5 bases from J; bases unmatched to any gene: 9. The CDR3 extends over 15 amino acids. Germline lookup yields CDR1 SEHNR and CDR2 FQNEAQ (reference sequence). The CDR3 DNA follows: TGTGCCAGCAGTTCCCAGGACAGGGTTCACAATGAGCAGTTCTTC. This encodes CASSSQDRVHNEQFF.